These T cell receptor beta chains were read from a single sample in a study of T cells after yellow fever vaccination. TCRdb reprocessed the 5' RACE reads via MiXCR and lists one record per CDR3 protein. The table includes about 340,000 distinct CDR3 sequences, roughly 9.4% detected once. This material consisted of PBMCs, taken on the day of the first yellow fever vaccination. These receptors were collected from a young man who received the YFV17D yellow fever vaccine. The CDR3 runs from the conserved cysteine through the conserved F or W. D genes are given only for firm matches. Clone size is shown for a subset of rows, as once, few, many or a class of expanded clone.

v_gene	abundance	j_gene	d_gene	CDR3aa	CDR3nt
TRBV19	NA	TRBJ2-3	TRBD1	CASETYKGTGNTQYF	TGTGCCAGTGAAACGTATAAAGGGACAGGGAACACGCAGTATTTT
TRBV24-1	NA	TRBJ2-4	TRBD1	CATSDGTGDNIQYF	TGTGCCACCAGTGACGGGACAGGGGATAACATTCAGTACTTC
TRBV10-3	NA	TRBJ2-5	NA	CAISAIGGIPGTQYF	TGTGCCATCAGTGCGATAGGGGGGATCCCCGGGACCCAGTACTTC
TRBV28	NA	TRBJ2-2	NA	CASSLGFLELFF	TGTGCCAGCAGCTTGGGGTTTTTGGAGCTGTTTTTT
TRBV6-5	many	TRBJ1-6	TRBD1	CASSYAIRTGWGGNSPLHF	TGTGCCAGCAGTTACGCTATTAGGACAGGGTGGGGGGGTAATTCACCCCTCCACTTT
TRBV7-2	NA	TRBJ1-2	NA	CASSFRSTVPSYGYTF	TGTGCCAGCAGCTTTAGGTCGACAGTGCCTTCCTATGGCTACACCTTC
TRBV7-8	NA	TRBJ2-7	TRBD1	CASTLGGQSYEQYF	TGTGCCAGCACCCTAGGGGGACAGTCCTACGAGCAGTACTTC
TRBV12-3/TRBV12-4	many	TRBJ2-1	NA	CASRVGAYNEQFF	TGTGCCAGCAGGGTAGGGGCCTACAATGAGCAGTTCTTC
TRBV9	NA	TRBJ1-1	TRBD1	CASSVRGRGGTEAFF	TGTGCCAGCAGCGTCAGGGGGCGCGGGGGCACTGAAGCTTTCTTT
TRBV9	few	TRBJ2-3	NA	CASSESVRTSTDTQYF	TGTGCCAGCAGCGAGTCCGTAAGGACTAGCACAGATACGCAGTATTTT
TRBV7-9	many	TRBJ2-3	TRBD1	CASSLVDRADTQYF	TGTGCCAGCAGCTTAGTCGACAGGGCAGATACGCAGTATTTT
TRBV7-9	NA	TRBJ1-4	NA	CASSPGRGEKLFF	TGTGCCAGCAGCCCCGGACGCGGTGAAAAACTGTTTTTT
TRBV5-1	few	TRBJ2-6	NA	CASSSDSRSGANVLTF	TGCGCCAGCAGCTCGGACAGCAGGTCTGGGGCCAACGTCCTGACTTTC
TRBV5-5	NA	TRBJ1-2	TRBD1	CAISPRDRGVYGYTF	TGTGCCATCAGCCCCCGGGACAGGGGGGTCTATGGCTACACCTTC
TRBV11-2	many	TRBJ1-5	TRBD1	CASSLGGPGGSSNQPQHF	TGTGCCAGCAGCTTAGGTGGACCAGGGGGTAGTTCTAATCAGCCCCAGCATTTT
TRBV5-1	many	TRBJ1-1	TRBD1	CASSLGDRGGAFF	TGCGCCAGCAGCTTGGGGGACAGAGGGGGGGCTTTCTTT
TRBV20-1	NA	TRBJ2-7	NA	CSARERGSSYEQYF	TGCAGTGCTAGAGAACGCGGCAGCTCCTACGAGCAGTACTTC
TRBV7-8	few	TRBJ1-3	TRBD1	CASSPQTGGFRNTIYF	TGTGCCAGCAGCCCTCAGACAGGGGGCTTTCGGAACACCATATATTTT
TRBV5-1	few	TRBJ2-4	TRBD1	CASSWGHRGDRDIQYF	TGCGCCAGCAGCTGGGGCCACAGGGGGGACAGGGACATTCAGTACTTC
TRBV7-2	NA	TRBJ1-4	NA	CASSLSSGGQGAEKLFF	TGTGCCAGCAGCCTTAGCTCGGGGGGCCAAGGGGCTGAAAAACTGTTTTTT
TRBV18	few	TRBJ2-5	NA	CASSRGGGFQETQYF	TGTGCCAGCTCGCGAGGAGGGGGCTTTCAGGAGACCCAGTACTTC
TRBV24-1	NA	TRBJ2-1	TRBD2	CATSLSGGDNEQFF	TGTGCCACCAGTCTCAGCGGGGGGGACAATGAGCAGTTCTTC
TRBV5-1	many	TRBJ2-3	NA	CASSLGRNFFSTDTQYF	TGCGCCAGCAGCTTGGGCAGAAACTTCTTTAGCACAGATACGCAGTATTTT
TRBV7-2	many	TRBJ2-2	TRBD2	CASTTRSGGGAGELFF	TGTGCCAGCACCACGAGGTCGGGGGGAGGTGCCGGGGAGCTGTTTTTT
TRBV30	NA	TRBJ2-6	NA	CAWSPGAGLGANVLTF	TGTGCCTGGAGTCCGGGCGCGGGCCTGGGGGCCAACGTCCTGACTTTC
TRBV25-1	few	TRBJ1-1	NA	CASRSAGGAFF	TGTGCCAGCAGGTCGGCGGGAGGAGCTTTCTTT
TRBV5-1	few	TRBJ2-1	TRBD2	CASSTGTSGGNEQFF	TGCGCCAGCAGCACCGGGACTAGCGGGGGTAATGAGCAGTTCTTC
TRBV7-2	few	TRBJ1-4	NA	CASSLRSGGREKLFF	TGTGCCAGCAGCTTACGGTCCGGGGGCAGAGAAAAACTGTTTTTT
TRBV7-3	NA	TRBJ2-6	NA	CASSPPGSANVLTF	TGTGCCAGCAGCCCCCCGGGGTCTGCCAACGTCCTGACTTTC
TRBV5-1	NA	TRBJ1-1	NA	CASSFTGGGTEAFF	TGCGCCAGCAGCTTCACGGGAGGCGGCACTGAAGCTTTCTTT
TRBV7-8	few	TRBJ2-1	TRBD1	CASSSLGGVYNEQFF	TGTGCCAGCAGCTCCCTAGGGGGCGTGTACAATGAGCAGTTCTTC
TRBV12-3/TRBV12-4	many	TRBJ2-1	TRBD2	CASTHPQAGPANEQFF	TGTGCCAGCACCCACCCTCAAGCGGGGCCTGCCAACGAGCAGTTCTTC
TRBV21-1	NA	TRBJ1-1	NA	CASSRVIRTAKVEAFF	TGTGCCAGCAGCAGAGTTATTAGGACAGCGAAGGTGGAAGCTTTCTTT
TRBV20-1	few	TRBJ2-5	TRBD2	CSAPTSGAPETQYF	TGCAGTGCCCCGACTAGCGGGGCCCCAGAGACCCAGTACTTC
TRBV12-3/TRBV12-4	many	TRBJ1-4	TRBD1	CASSSIWDSEKLFF	TGTGCCAGCAGTTCAATTTGGGACAGTGAAAAACTGTTTTTT
TRBV5-1	many	TRBJ2-3	TRBD1	CASTHPGTGHTDTQYF	TGCGCCAGCACCCACCCGGGGACAGGGCACACAGATACGCAGTATTTT
TRBV11-2	few	TRBJ2-3	TRBD2	CASSLVTLAGGSTDTQYF	TGTGCCAGCAGCTTAGTGACGCTAGCGGGGGGTAGCACAGATACGCAGTATTTT
TRBV27	NA	TRBJ2-4	TRBD1	CASRPHFSGGIQYF	TGTGCCAGCAGACCGCATTTCTCAGGGGGCATTCAGTACTTC
TRBV7-2	NA	TRBJ2-1	TRBD2	CASSLAGTSGGYNEQFF	TGTGCCAGCAGCTTAGCAGGGACTAGCGGGGGATACAATGAGCAGTTCTTC
TRBV2	NA	TRBJ1-5	NA	CASSASSFNQPQHF	TGTGCCAGCAGTGCGAGCAGTTTCAATCAGCCCCAGCATTTT
TRBV7-2	NA	TRBJ1-2	NA	CASSQIPGSYGYTF	TGTGCCAGCAGCCAAATTCCCGGGTCCTATGGCTACACCTTC
TRBV5-5	few	TRBJ1-1	TRBD1	CASSSRDRENTEAFF	TGTGCCAGCAGCTCCCGGGACAGAGAGAACACTGAAGCTTTCTTT
TRBV7-9	few	TRBJ1-2	NA	CASSLAVAGNGYTF	TGTGCCAGCAGCTTAGCGGTGGCAGGGAATGGCTACACCTTC
TRBV29-1	few	TRBJ2-6	NA	CSVARGAGANVLTF	TGCAGCGTTGCTCGAGGCGCCGGGGCCAACGTCCTGACTTTC
TRBV5-1	many	TRBJ1-2	TRBD1	CASSPGTGTYGYTF	TGCGCCAGCAGCCCCGGGACAGGAACTTACGGCTACACCTTC
TRBV4-2	NA	TRBJ2-3	NA	CASSQDRSSTDTQYF	TGTGCCAGCAGCCAAGATCGGAGTAGCACAGATACGCAGTATTTT
TRBV6-2/TRBV6-3	few	TRBJ2-5	TRBD2	CASSSHKGLAGGLTTIETQYF	TGTGCCAGCAGTAGCCATAAGGGACTAGCGGGGGGGTTGACTACGATAGAGACCCAGTACTTC